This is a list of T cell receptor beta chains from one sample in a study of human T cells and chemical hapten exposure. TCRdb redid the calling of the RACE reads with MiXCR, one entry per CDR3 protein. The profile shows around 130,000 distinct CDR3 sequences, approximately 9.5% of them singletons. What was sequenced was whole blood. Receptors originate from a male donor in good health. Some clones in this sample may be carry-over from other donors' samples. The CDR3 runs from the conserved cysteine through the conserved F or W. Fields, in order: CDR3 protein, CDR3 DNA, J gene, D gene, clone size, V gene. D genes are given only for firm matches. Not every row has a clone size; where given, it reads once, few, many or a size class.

CDR3: CASSWGTGESYEQYF
DNA: TGTGCCAGCAGCTGGGGGACAGGGGAATCCTACGAGCAGTACTTC
J: TRBJ2-7
D: TRBD1
size: few
V: TRBV5-6

CDR3: CATSRRGLAQETQYF
DNA: TGTGCCACCAGCCGCAGGGGACTAGCACAAGAGACCCAGTACTTC
J: TRBJ2-5
D: TRBD2
size: few
V: TRBV15

CDR3: CATSRDPGGETQYF
DNA: TGTGCCACCAGCAGAGACCCCGGTGGGGAGACCCAGTACTTC
J: TRBJ2-5
D: -
size: few
V: TRBV15

CDR3: CSARTGQESYGYTF
DNA: TGCAGTGCTCGGACAGGGCAGGAATCCTATGGCTACACCTTC
J: TRBJ1-2
D: TRBD1
size: many
V: TRBV20-1

CDR3: CSVVGSYYGYTF
DNA: TGCAGCGTTGTTGGCAGCTACTATGGCTACACCTTC
J: TRBJ1-2
D: -
size: -
V: TRBV29-1

CDR3: CATSRDLAGAGDTQYF
DNA: TGTGCCACCAGCAGAGATCTAGCGGGAGCTGGAGATACGCAGTATTTT
J: TRBJ2-3
D: TRBD2
size: -
V: TRBV15

CDR3: CASSLAGGVGGSPLHF
DNA: TGTGCCAGCAGCTTGGCCGGGGGAGTGGGAGGCTCACCCCTCCACTTT
J: TRBJ1-6
D: -
size: -
V: TRBV5-6

CDR3: CASSLEGSTDTQYF
DNA: TGTGCCAGCAGCTTAGAAGGGAGCACAGATACGCAGTATTTT
J: TRBJ2-3
D: -
size: many
V: TRBV7-2

CDR3: CASSKAATSFTDTQYF
DNA: TGTGCCAGCAGCAAAGCAGCGACTAGCTTCACAGATACGCAGTATTTT
J: TRBJ2-3
D: -
size: -
V: TRBV21-1

CDR3: CASSLGRALSSQASGYTF
DNA: TGTGCCAGCAGCTTAGGTCGCGCCCTCAGTTCTCAGGCGTCCGGCTACACCTTC
J: TRBJ1-2
D: -
size: many
V: TRBV7-9

CDR3: CASRGEGNTEAFF
DNA: TGTGCCAGCAGGGGCGAGGGGAACACTGAAGCTTTCTTT
J: TRBJ1-1
D: -
size: many
V: TRBV6-5

CDR3: CAIAELQETQYF
DNA: TGTGCCATCGCCGAGTTACAAGAGACCCAGTACTTC
J: TRBJ2-5
D: -
size: many
V: TRBV10-3

CDR3: CASSPGGSTEAFF
DNA: TGTGCCAGCAGCCCCGGGGGGAGCACTGAAGCTTTCTTT
J: TRBJ1-1
D: -
size: many
V: TRBV6-5

CDR3: CAIRVTGIDEQYF
DNA: TGTGCCATCAGGGTTACAGGGATCGACGAGCAGTACTTC
J: TRBJ2-7
D: -
size: -
V: TRBV10-3

CDR3: CASSLVRQAFYEQYF
DNA: TGTGCCAGCAGTTTAGTTCGTCAGGCCTTTTACGAGCAGTACTTC
J: TRBJ2-7
D: -
size: -
V: TRBV27

CDR3: CASSYGRSSYEQYF
DNA: TGCGCCAGCAGCTACGGGAGGAGCTCCTACGAGCAGTACTTC
J: TRBJ2-7
D: TRBD2
size: -
V: TRBV4-3

CDR3: CASSYSLIWTSGNNEQFF
DNA: TGTGCCAGCAGTTACTCGCTAATCTGGACTAGCGGAAACAATGAGCAGTTCTTC
J: TRBJ2-1
D: TRBD2
size: -
V: TRBV6-2/TRBV6-3

CDR3: CASRGGTGSGANVLTF
DNA: TGTGCCAGCAGAGGCGGGACAGGTTCTGGGGCCAACGTCCTGACTTTC
J: TRBJ2-6
D: TRBD1
size: many
V: TRBV6-4

CDR3: CSVQERGNSPLHF
DNA: TGCAGCGTCCAAGAAAGGGGTAATTCACCCCTCCACTTT
J: TRBJ1-6
D: -
size: -
V: TRBV29-1

CDR3: CASSPGAGMNTEAFF
DNA: TGTGCCAGCAGCCCAGGAGCGGGAATGAACACTGAAGCTTTCTTT
J: TRBJ1-1
D: -
size: many
V: TRBV25-1

CDR3: CASGLGAGTVVRDEAFF
DNA: TGTGCTAGTGGTTTGGGGGCAGGGACGGTGGTCCGTGATGAAGCTTTCTTT
J: TRBJ1-1
D: -
size: many
V: TRBV12-5

CDR3: CASSLGTTNYGYTF
DNA: TGCGCCAGCAGCTTGGGGACAACTAACTATGGCTACACCTTC
J: TRBJ1-2
D: -
size: once
V: TRBV5-1

CDR3: CASSLYGNTGELFF
DNA: TGCGCCAGCAGCTTATACGGGAACACCGGGGAGCTGTTTTTT
J: TRBJ2-2
D: -
size: -
V: TRBV5-1

CDR3: CASRPGLSSYNEQFF
DNA: TGTGCCAGCAGACCAGGGCTGAGCTCCTACAATGAGCAGTTCTTC
J: TRBJ2-1
D: -
size: -
V: TRBV7-9

CDR3: CASSLAGRTRDPNEKLFF
DNA: TGTGCCAGCAGCTTAGCGGGGCGTACGAGGGATCCTAATGAAAAACTGTTTTTT
J: TRBJ1-4
D: -
size: few
V: TRBV7-9

CDR3: CASSEGFGYTF
DNA: TGCGCCAGCAGCGAAGGGTTTGGCTACACCTTC
J: TRBJ1-2
D: -
size: many
V: TRBV5-1

CDR3: CAISEVSGQSPLHF
DNA: TGTGCCATCAGTGAGGTATCAGGGCAGTCACCCCTCCACTTT
J: TRBJ1-6
D: -
size: many
V: TRBV10-3

CDR3: CASSPKTGLNTEAFF
DNA: TGCGCCAGCAGCCCAAAGACAGGATTGAACACTGAAGCTTTCTTT
J: TRBJ1-1
D: -
size: few
V: TRBV5-1

CDR3: CASTDRVSKKLFF
DNA: TGTGCCAGCACGGACAGGGTTAGCAAAAAACTGTTTTTT
J: TRBJ1-4
D: TRBD1
size: -
V: TRBV6-1

CDR3: CASNRQGLGQPQHF
DNA: TGTGCCAGCAACCGACAGGGACTGGGGCAGCCCCAGCATTTT
J: TRBJ1-5
D: TRBD1
size: few
V: TRBV6-2/TRBV6-3

CDR3: CATSRDRGAGANVLTF
DNA: TGTGCCACCAGCAGAGATCGAGGAGCTGGGGCCAACGTCCTGACTTTC
J: TRBJ2-6
D: -
size: -
V: TRBV15

CDR3: CASRDRQSSYNEQFF
DNA: TGTGCCAGCAGGGACAGGCAGAGCTCCTACAATGAGCAGTTCTTC
J: TRBJ2-1
D: TRBD1
size: -
V: TRBV7-9

CDR3: CATSRGDNNEQFF
DNA: TGTGCCACCAGCAGAGGGGATAACAATGAGCAGTTCTTC
J: TRBJ2-1
D: -
size: -
V: TRBV15

CDR3: CASSQDSGYWETQYF
DNA: TGTGCCAGCAGCCAAGATTCCGGGTACTGGGAGACCCAGTACTTC
J: TRBJ2-5
D: -
size: many
V: TRBV14

CDR3: CASSRGLGTGANVLTF
DNA: TGTGCCAGCAGCCGAGGCCTAGGGACTGGGGCCAACGTCCTGACTTTC
J: TRBJ2-6
D: -
size: -
V: TRBV5-6

CDR3: CSAIRSNRGGETQYF
DNA: TGCAGTGCTATCCGATCAAACAGGGGAGGAGAGACCCAGTACTTC
J: TRBJ2-5
D: -
size: -
V: TRBV20-1

CDR3: CASSLPAGHGIEQFF
DNA: TGTGCCAGCAGCTTACCTGCCGGACACGGAATTGAGCAGTTCTTC
J: TRBJ2-1
D: -
size: -
V: TRBV11-2

CDR3: CASSQRSGDTEAFF
DNA: TGTGCCAGCAGCCAACGGAGTGGGGACACTGAAGCTTTCTTT
J: TRBJ1-1
D: -
size: -
V: TRBV3-1

CDR3: CSVVASGDLPDTQYF
DNA: TGCAGCGTTGTCGCTAGCGGGGACTTGCCAGATACGCAGTATTTT
J: TRBJ2-3
D: TRBD2
size: few
V: TRBV29-1

CDR3: CASTLAGELFF
DNA: TGTGCCAGTACCCTAGCCGGGGAGCTGTTTTTT
J: TRBJ2-2
D: -
size: -
V: TRBV19

CDR3: CASSETSGVYEQYF
DNA: TGTGCCAGCAGCGAGACTAGTGGGGTGTACGAGCAGTACTTC
J: TRBJ2-7
D: -
size: many
V: TRBV9

CDR3: CASSLSGGGSQPQHF
DNA: TGCGCCAGCAGCTTGTCAGGGGGCGGAAGTCAGCCCCAGCATTTT
J: TRBJ1-5
D: TRBD1
size: few
V: TRBV5-1

CDR3: CASGPRGLAGARSSGNEQFF
DNA: TGTGCTAGTGGTCCGCGGGGACTAGCGGGTGCCCGATCCTCCGGAAATGAGCAGTTCTTC
J: TRBJ2-1
D: TRBD2
size: few
V: TRBV12-5

CDR3: CATSRVSGYEQYF
DNA: TGTGCCACCAGCAGAGTATCCGGCTACGAGCAGTACTTC
J: TRBJ2-7
D: -
size: few
V: TRBV15

CDR3: CSARAEEAQYF
DNA: TGCAGTGCTAGAGCCGAAGAGGCCCAGTACTTC
J: TRBJ2-5
D: -
size: -
V: TRBV20-1

CDR3: CSVGRDEQFF
DNA: TGCAGCGTCGGTAGGGATGAGCAGTTCTTC
J: TRBJ2-1
D: -
size: -
V: TRBV29-1

CDR3: CASSFIGSQETQYF
DNA: TGTGCCAGCAGCTTCATAGGGTCACAAGAGACCCAGTACTTC
J: TRBJ2-5
D: -
size: -
V: TRBV5-4

CDR3: CASSAYPRDLKGQPQHF
DNA: TGTGCCAGCAGCGCGTACCCCCGGGACCTAAAGGGGCAGCCCCAGCATTTT
J: TRBJ1-5
D: -
size: -
V: TRBV5-5

CDR3: CASSVGLAGVETQYF
DNA: TGTGCCAGCAGCGTAGGATTAGCGGGGGTAGAGACCCAGTACTTC
J: TRBJ2-5
D: TRBD2
size: -
V: TRBV9

CDR3: CASSEGQGRGNQPQHF
DNA: TGTGCCAGCAGTGAAGGCCAGGGCCGGGGAAATCAGCCCCAGCATTTT
J: TRBJ1-5
D: -
size: few
V: TRBV6-1

CDR3: CASSRVQGIANTEAFF
DNA: TGCGCCAGCAGCCGTGTTCAGGGGATAGCGAACACTGAAGCTTTCTTT
J: TRBJ1-1
D: -
size: few
V: TRBV4-1